A selection of T cell receptor beta chains follows, all from one sample in a study of somatic mutations in cytotoxic T cells in rheumatoid arthritis. Sequencing used immunoSEQ multiplex PCR; TCRdb keeps in-frame clones, though not all of them. The sample lists roughly 6,300 clones; around 77% were seen once. Sample: CD8+ T cells sorted from blood, taken at a follow-up visit. Receptor source: a woman aged 70-85 years with rheumatoid arthritis. Each CDR3 is given with its conserved first and last residue. The D gene is left open where the match is weak. Clone size appears in some rows only: once, few, many, or a class for an expanded clone.

d_call,clone_size,j_call,v_call,cdr3_nt,cdr3_aa
.,.,TRBJ2-4,TRBV15,TGTGCCACCAGCAGACCCCGGGACGGAAACATTCAGTACTTC,CATSRPRDGNIQYF
TRBD1,.,TRBJ1-1,TRBV6-1,TGTGCAGCAGGGGGAACTGAAGCTTTCTTT,CAAGGTEAFF
.,few,TRBJ1-1,TRBV6-5,TGTGCCAGCAGTGCCTCGAGGAACACTGAAGCTTTCTTT,CASSASRNTEAFF
.,few,TRBJ1-2,TRBV7-9,TGTGCCAGCAGCTTAGATCTCGGGGCGGCTAACTATGGCTACACCTTC,CASSLDLGAANYGYTF
TRBD1,few,TRBJ2-7,TRBV6-1,TGTGCCAGCAGTGAACAGGGGGTATCCTACGAGCAGTACTTC,CASSEQGVSYEQYF
.,once,TRBJ1-1,TRBV6-5,TGTGCCAGCAGTTACTCGACCCGGGGGGCTGAAGCTTTCTTT,CASSYSTRGAEAFF
.,once,TRBJ2-7,TRBV6-1,TGTGCCAGCAGTGGGTCGGGACTCCACGAGCAGTACTTC,CASSGSGLHEQYF
.,.,TRBJ2-1,TRBV19,TGTGCCAGTAGGACTAGCTCCTACAATGAGCAGTTCTTC,CASRTSSYNEQFF
TRBD2,.,TRBJ2-7,TRBV5-1,TGCGCCAGCAGCCCCGCTAGCGGCCCCTACGAGCAGTACTTC,CASSPASGPYEQYF
.,.,TRBJ2-5,TRBV19,TGTGCCAGTAGTTCCCAGGACTCAACTGGGGAGACCCAGTACTTC,CASSSQDSTGETQYF
.,.,TRBJ2-7,TRBV5-1,TGCGCCAGCAGCCCTGACCTGGTTGCGGGGATCCCCTACGAGCAGTACTTC,CASSPDLVAGIPYEQYF
.,.,TRBJ2-7,TRBV4-1,TGCGCCAGCAGCCGAAACGGGGCCTACGAGCAGTACTTC,CASSRNGAYEQYF